A selection of T cell receptor beta chains follows, all from one sample in a study of cytomegalovirus exposure and HLA in healthy donors. The protocol was immunoSEQ multiplex PCR, while the TCRdb copy is restricted to in-frame clones and leaves out a portion. The table records around 170,000 clones, around 86% of them present only once. Sequencing was performed on PBMCs. The receptors shown here come from a man aged 40-50 years in good health and CMV-seropositive. Each CDR3 is given with its conserved first and last residue. D genes are given only for firm matches. Only part of the rows carry a size: once, few, many, or a class if the clone is expanded.

V	size	D	J	CDR3	DNA
TRBV19	-	TRBD2	TRBJ2-4	CASSIGGGSLSNIQYF	TGTGCCAGTAGTATAGGGGGAGGGAGTTTGAGCAACATTCAGTACTTC
TRBV5-1	few	TRBD1	TRBJ2-3	CASLLQGDPADTQYF	TGCGCCAGCCTCCTACAGGGGGATCCGGCAGATACGCAGTATTTT
TRBV4-1	-	-	TRBJ2-5	CASSQGRGGLAGHQETQYF	TGCGCCAGCAGCCAAGGAAGGGGGGGTCTTGCGGGACACCAAGAGACCCAGTACTTC
TRBV10-3	-	TRBD2	TRBJ2-7	CAISPRATGGASYEQYF	TGTGCCATCAGTCCCCGGGCCACGGGGGGGGCCTCCTACGAGCAGTACTTC
TRBV25-1	-	TRBD1	TRBJ1-2	CATGGQGGYGYTF	TGTGCCACCGGTGGACAGGGCGGCTATGGCTACACCTTC
TRBV7-2	-	TRBD2	TRBJ2-2	CASSPRTSGGAGELFF	TGTGCCAGCAGCCCCCGGACTAGCGGGGGGGCCGGGGAGCTGTTTTTT
TRBV7-9	-	TRBD2	TRBJ2-5	CASSPSGGETQYF	TGTGCCAGCTCTCCCTCGGGGGGAGAGACCCAGTACTTC
TRBV6-4	once	TRBD2	TRBJ2-3	CASSTSSGGGTDTQYF	TGTGCCAGCTCTACCTCTAGCGGGGGAGGCACAGATACGCAGTATTTT
TRBV6-1	-	TRBD1	TRBJ2-5	CASSPGQQETQYF	TGTGCCAGCAGTCCGGGACAGCAAGAGACCCAGTACTTC
TRBV7-9	-	-	TRBJ2-1	CASSSGAGNEQFF	TGTGCCAGCAGCTCGGGCGCGGGCAATGAGCAGTTCTTC
TRBV7-3	-	-	TRBJ2-2	CASSRQPNTGELFF	TGTGCCAGCAGCCGACAGCCTAACACCGGGGAGCTGTTTTTT
TRBV5-8	-	TRBD1	TRBJ1-1	CASSLDRVAEAFF	TGTGCCAGCAGCTTAGACAGGGTAGCTGAAGCTTTCTTT
TRBV2	-	TRBD1	TRBJ1-5	CASRKTGGYRNQPQHF	TGTGCCAGCAGGAAAACAGGGGGCTATCGCAATCAGCCCCAGCATTTT
TRBV27	-	-	TRBJ2-6	CASSPLTDIHSGANVLTF	TGTGCCAGCAGTCCACTAACGGACATCCACTCTGGGGCCAACGTCCTGACTTTC
TRBV5-8	-	TRBD1	TRBJ1-6	CASSMRTGSNSPLHF	TGTGCCAGCAGCATGAGGACAGGCTCTAATTCACCCCTCCACTTT
TRBV28	-	-	TRBJ2-2	CASSFPGSNTGELFF	TGTGCCAGCAGTTTTCCGGGGTCGAACACCGGGGAGCTGTTTTTT
TRBV19	-	TRBD1	TRBJ1-1	CASGQGMVRTEAFF	TGTGCCAGTGGACAGGGAATGGTTAGAACTGAAGCTTTCTTT
TRBV27	-	-	TRBJ1-1	CASSVLTNTEAFF	TGTGCCAGCAGTGTACTCACGAACACTGAAGCTTTCTTT
TRBV4-2	-	TRBD2	TRBJ2-3	CASSWTSGGADTQYF	TGTGCCAGCAGCTGGACTAGCGGGGGGGCGGATACGCAGTATTTT
TRBV30	-	-	TRBJ1-5	CAWTTGGNSNQPQHF	TGTGCCTGGACTACTGGGGGCAATAGCAATCAGCCCCAGCATTTT
TRBV7-9	once	TRBD2	TRBJ2-7	CASSSSGGAAYEQYF	TGTGCCAGCAGCTCTTCCGGGGGGGCCGCCTACGAGCAGTACTTC
TRBV19	-	-	TRBJ1-2	CASSAGRSYGYTF	TGTGCCAGTAGTGCGGGACGGTCCTATGGCTACACCTTC
TRBV19	-	TRBD1	TRBJ2-4	CASSMGQENIQYF	TGTGCCAGTAGTATGGGACAGGAAAACATTCAGTACTTC
TRBV15	-	-	TRBJ2-7	CATSREFLRGQYF	TGTGCCACCAGCAGAGAATTTCTACGAGGGCAGTACTTC
TRBV9	few	-	TRBJ1-1	CASGTGAEAFF	TGTGCCAGCGGTACGGGGGCTGAAGCTTTCTTT
TRBV7-6	-	-	TRBJ1-5	CASSLAPGTSQPQHF	TGTGCCAGCAGCTTAGCGCCAGGAACTAGCCAGCCCCAGCATTTT
TRBV4-3	few	-	TRBJ2-7	CASSGIAGDEQYF	TGCGCCAGCAGCGGAATTGCAGGGGACGAGCAGTACTTC
TRBV6-5	-	-	TRBJ2-7	CASRTNRDSYEQYF	TGTGCCAGCAGGACTAACAGGGATTCCTACGAGCAGTACTTC
TRBV2	-	TRBD2	TRBJ2-3	CASSSQSGGSADTQYF	TGTGCCAGCAGTTCCCAGAGCGGGGGCAGCGCAGATACGCAGTATTTT
TRBV7-6	-	-	TRBJ2-3	CASSFEVTTDTQYF	TGTGCCAGCAGCTTCGAGGTAACCACAGATACGCAGTATTTT
TRBV5-1	-	-	TRBJ2-7	CASSLDFRGDEQYF	TGCGCCAGCAGCTTGGATTTCAGGGGTGACGAGCAGTACTTC
TRBV7-2	once	-	TRBJ1-3	CASSLVGDSGNTIYF	TGTGCCAGCAGCTTAGTTGGAGACTCTGGAAACACCATATATTTT
TRBV12-5	few	TRBD2	TRBJ2-7	CASGLWTSSYEQYF	TGTGCTAGTGGTCTTTGGACTAGCTCCTACGAGCAGTACTTC
TRBV7-9	-	TRBD1	TRBJ2-5	CASSADRGETQYF	TGTGCCAGCAGCGCGGACAGGGGGGAGACCCAGTACTTC
TRBV2	-	-	TRBJ1-3	CASSYTGSPGNTIYF	TGTGCCAGCAGCTACACAGGTTCTCCTGGAAACACCATATATTTT
TRBV6-5	-	-	TRBJ2-3	CASSYGRGDTQYF	TGTGCCAGCAGTTACGGCAGAGGCGATACGCAGTATTTT
TRBV5-1	-	-	TRBJ2-3	CASSSGNYRTDTQYF	TGCGCCAGCAGCTCCGGGAATTATCGCACAGATACGCAGTATTTT
TRBV7-6	-	TRBD2	TRBJ2-7	CASSLPTSGGYHEQYF	TGTGCCAGCAGCTTACCCACTAGCGGGGGGTACCACGAGCAGTACTTC
TRBV7-9	few	TRBD2	TRBJ2-7	CSSSSGGVGEQYF	TGTTCCAGCAGCTCTGGGGGGGTTGGCGAGCAGTACTTC
TRBV9	-	TRBD1	TRBJ2-7	CASSPSGTGRSYEQYF	TGTGCCAGCAGCCCATCCGGGACAGGGCGCTCCTACGAGCAGTACTTC
TRBV4-3	few	TRBD2	TRBJ2-3	CASSQPNSGRAAGSTDTQYF	TGCGCCAGCAGCCAACCTAATTCCGGTCGGGCAGCGGGGAGTACAGATACGCAGTATTTT
TRBV5-1	-	-	TRBJ1-5	CASSLVPGVEDQPQHF	TGCGCCAGCAGCTTGGTCCCGGGGGTGGAGGATCAGCCCCAGCATTTT
TRBV11-3	once	-	TRBJ1-2	CASSFMTGDQNYGYTF	TGTGCCAGCAGCTTCATGACAGGAGACCAAAACTATGGCTACACCTTC
TRBV2	-	TRBD1	TRBJ1-1	CASSPDRGNTEAFF	TGTGCCAGCAGCCCGGACAGGGGGAACACTGAAGCTTTCTTT
TRBV21-1	-	-	TRBJ1-5	CASYPPGRGRSVWSNQPQHF	TGTGCCAGCTACCCCCCAGGCAGGGGGCGTTCGGTTTGGAGCAATCAGCCCCAGCATTTT
TRBV7-3	-	-	TRBJ2-1	CASSLTANNEQFF	TGTGCCAGCAGCTTAACAGCCAACAATGAGCAGTTCTTC
TRBV5-6	-	TRBD1	TRBJ1-5	CASSRTGGRQPQHF	TGTGCCAGCAGCAGGACAGGGGGTCGACAGCCCCAGCATTTT
TRBV6-5	-	-	TRBJ2-7	CASSEPPDEQYF	TGTGCCAGCAGTGAACCCCCGGACGAGCAGTACTTC
TRBV28	-	-	TRBJ2-7	CASSLPSRVPPYEQYF	TGTGCCAGCAGTTTACCCAGCCGGGTCCCCCCGTACGAGCAGTACTTC
TRBV6-1	once	-	TRBJ1-4	CASMAVGRGNEKLFF	TGTGCCAGCATGGCTGTGGGGCGGGGTAATGAAAAACTGTTTTTT
TRBV27	-	TRBD1	TRBJ1-1	CASPPQGEVSEAFF	TGTGCCAGTCCGCCACAGGGGGAAGTGAGTGAAGCTTTCTTT
TRBV6-6	-	-	TRBJ2-1	CASTISIPKFNEQFF	TGTGCCAGCACCATAAGCATTCCCAAATTCAATGAGCAGTTCTTC
TRBV6-1	-	-	TRBJ2-5	CASSGSLQETQYF	TGTGCCAGCAGTGGTTCCCTACAAGAGACCCAGTACTTC
TRBV27	once	TRBD1	TRBJ1-4	CASSQAGQGNEKLFF	TGTGCCAGCAGTCAGGCGGGACAGGGGAATGAAAAACTGTTTTTT
TRBV6-5	few	-	TRBJ1-1	CASSSGSTEAFF	TGTGCCAGCAGTTCCGGTAGCACTGAAGCTTTCTTT
TRBV28	-	-	TRBJ1-4	CASSYQTAPLNEKLFF	TGTGCCAGCAGTTACCAAACAGCTCCCCTTAATGAAAAACTGTTTTTT
TRBV4-1	few	-	TRBJ2-3	CASSQGPAGWDSTDTQYF	TGCGCCAGCAGCCAAGGGCCGGCAGGGTGGGATAGCACAGATACGCAGTATTTT
TRBV19	-	-	TRBJ2-1	CASTQLAHRNEQFF	TGTGCCAGTACCCAACTAGCCCACCGCAATGAGCAGTTCTTC
TRBV27	-	TRBD1	TRBJ2-3	CASSTRDRLFSTDTQYF	TGTGCCAGCAGTACCCGGGACAGATTATTTAGCACAGATACGCAGTATTTT
TRBV14	-	TRBD2	TRBJ2-1	CASSWFPAGVQMDNEQFF	TGTGCCAGCAGCTGGTTTCCAGCGGGGGTCCAAATGGACAATGAGCAGTTCTTC